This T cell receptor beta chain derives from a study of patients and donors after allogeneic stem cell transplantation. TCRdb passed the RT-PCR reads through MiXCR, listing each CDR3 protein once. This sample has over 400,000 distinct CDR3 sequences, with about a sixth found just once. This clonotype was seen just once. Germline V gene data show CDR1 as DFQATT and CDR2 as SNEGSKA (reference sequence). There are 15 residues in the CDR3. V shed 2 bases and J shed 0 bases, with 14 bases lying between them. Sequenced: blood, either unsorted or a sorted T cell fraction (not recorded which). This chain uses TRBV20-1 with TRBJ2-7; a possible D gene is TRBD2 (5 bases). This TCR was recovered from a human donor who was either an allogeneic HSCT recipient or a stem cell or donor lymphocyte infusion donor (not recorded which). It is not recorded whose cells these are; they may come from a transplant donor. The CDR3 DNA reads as TGCAGTGCTAGACTCGGCGGGTCAAGCTCCTACGAGCAGTACTTC. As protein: CSARLGGSSSYEQYF.